This TCR beta chain is from a study of blood T cell repertoires in COVID-19 (dated by TCRdb to between 2020 and 2021). About the investigation overall: Samples from collaborators originated in the United States, Italy and Spain and spanned both the acute and convalescent phases of COVID-19. Deeply sampled blood TCRbeta repertoires from subjects exposed to, actively infected with, or recovered from COVID-19 were included in the dataset. The repertoires were released in a freely available public database meant as a resource for research on the immune response to SARS-CoV-2. The prospective study material was composed of cDNA or gDNA derived from T cells, B-cell-depleted T cells, or PBMCs. Where available, HLA class I and class II types were obtained from metadata supplied by the sample provider rather than from assay-based typing. The samples were drawn from the first 160 participants of the ongoing ImmuneRACE study and from roughly 1,300 subjects provided by 6 global collaborators. The sample metadata nearly always contained a de-identified subject ID, COVID-19 status, age in years and sex.

V and J are trimmed by 5 bases and 7 bases, and the gene matches miss 4 bases of the junction. The CDR3, cysteine through phenylalanine, is 14 amino acids long. Just CDR3 DNA is preserved here, 42 bases in frame from base 1. CDR1 MDHEN and CDR2 SYDVKM are derived from the germline V gene. About this clone: Its antigen remains unidentified. Base qualities are not at hand, and no much larger clone is one base apart.

TCRbeta CDR3 regions were amplified from genomic DNA using the immunoSEQ Assay, a bias-controlled multiplex PCR. The published analysis was carried out like this. Within the assay, amplification of reference gene primers was used to estimate how many nucleated cells each sample contained. To quantify the absolute abundance of each unique TCRbeta CDR3 rearrangement, sequence reads were collapsed and filtered. For each sample, productive Simpson clonality was calculated as the square root of Simpson's diversity index over productive rearrangements. Sourced from immuneACCESS, this table was stored by TCRdb with only in-frame sequences that have V and J called. A share of the clones is absent; for the studies checked, an unresolved V gene accounts for under half, and the remainder has no known explanation. The V and J calls and the clone size are those of that table, but D and trimming were determined from the DNA. This sample holds approximately 200,000 clones; approximately 87% were observed only once. 5.5% to 7.5% of the sample is in the top ten clones.

Another Seattle source contributed samples from volunteer blood donors who had recovered from COVID-19. Each collaborating institution followed its own protocols to collect whole blood in K2EDTA tubes. For TCRbeta analysis, collaborator samples were shipped as frozen whole blood, as isolated PBMCs, or as DNA extracted from either sample type. Overall study outcomes, separate from this receptor: Clinical and demographic metadata were provided uncurated, with the amount varying by source and participant.

Here the chain combines TRBV28 and TRBJ2-1, with 11 middle bases fitting TRBD1. This clonotype originated in a man in his 60s who had recovered from COVID-19. The specimen sequenced was peripheral blood. The nucleotide sequence reads as follows: TGTGCCAGCAGTACGGGACAGGGGGTTAATGAGCAGTTCTTC. Its protein reads: CASSTGQGVNEQFF.